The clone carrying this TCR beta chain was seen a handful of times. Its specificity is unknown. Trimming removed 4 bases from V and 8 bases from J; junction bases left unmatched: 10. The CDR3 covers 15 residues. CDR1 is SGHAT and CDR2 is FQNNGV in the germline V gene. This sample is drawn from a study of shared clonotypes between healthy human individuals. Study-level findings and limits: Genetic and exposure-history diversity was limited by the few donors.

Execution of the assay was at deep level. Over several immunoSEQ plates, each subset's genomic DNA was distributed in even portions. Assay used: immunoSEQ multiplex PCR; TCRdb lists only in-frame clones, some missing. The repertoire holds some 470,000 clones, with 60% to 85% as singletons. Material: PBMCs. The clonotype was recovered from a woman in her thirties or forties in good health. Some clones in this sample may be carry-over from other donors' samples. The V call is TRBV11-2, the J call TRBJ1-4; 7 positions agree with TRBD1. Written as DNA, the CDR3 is TGTGCCAGCAGCTCTCGGGCAGGGGGGGTGGAAAAACTGTTTTTT. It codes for CASSSRAGGVEKLFF.